This is a list of T cell receptor beta chains from one sample in a study of CD8+CD57+ T cells in acquired aplastic anemia. MiXCR, run by TCRdb on the reads, gives a single entry per CDR3 protein. The data hold about 190,000 distinct CDR3 sequences, with 55% to 70% observed a single time. Sequencing input: sorted CD4+, CD8+, or CD8+CD57+ T cells (not recorded which) from PBMCs. Receptors originate from a human donor with severe aplastic anemia or a healthy control (not recorded which). The CDR3 runs from the conserved cysteine through the conserved F or W. D genes are given only for firm matches. Only part of the rows carry a size: once, few, many, or a class if the clone is expanded.

>TRBD1|TRBJ1-1|.|TRBV12-5
CASGLPSQGATNTEAFF
TGTGCTAGTGGTTTGCCCTCACAGGGGGCGACGAACACTGAAGCTTTCTTT
>TRBD2|TRBJ2-2|.|TRBV7-3
CASSRTSGAGGTGELFF
TGTGCCAGCAGCCGGACTAGCGGCGCAGGGGGGACCGGGGAGCTGTTTTTT
>TRBD1|TRBJ2-7|.|TRBV20-1
CSAIVGTVSPQYF
TGCAGTGCGATCGTCGGGACAGTTTCCCCGCAGTACTTC
>.|TRBJ2-5|.|TRBV7-9
CASSLVRGTQYF
TGTGCCAGCAGCTTGGTTCGGGGGACCCAGTACTTC
>.|TRBJ2-3|many|TRBV2
CASSGGLITDTQYF
TGTGCCAGCAGTGGGGGCCTTATCACAGATACGCAGTATTTT
>TRBD2|TRBJ2-7|.|TRBV20-1
CSARGYRLPRGEQYF
TGCAGTGCTAGAGGCTACAGGCTCCCGCGGGGGGAGCAGTACTTC
>TRBD1|TRBJ1-1|once|TRBV29-1
CSVIHRDRGTEAFF
TGCAGCGTCATCCACCGGGACAGGGGGACCGAAGCTTTCTTT
>.|TRBJ1-1|.|TRBV20-1
CSARGQMNTEAFF
TGCAGTGCTAGAGGCCAGATGAACACTGAAGCTTTCTTT
>.|TRBJ2-3|.|TRBV27
CASRTDRGLTDTQYF
TGTGCCAGCAGAACCGACCGGGGGCTCACAGATACGCAGTATTTT
>.|TRBJ1-5|.|TRBV7-9
CASSVVGQPQHF
TGTGCCAGCAGCGTAGTGGGTCAGCCCCAGCATTTT
>TRBD2|TRBJ2-1|once|TRBV5-4
CASSQDTASGSYNEQFF
TGTGCCAGCAGCCAAGATACCGCTAGCGGCTCCTACAATGAGCAGTTCTTC
>.|TRBJ1-1|.|TRBV24-1
CATRLTDTTEAFF
TGTGCCACCAGACTAACTGACACCACTGAAGCTTTCTTT
>.|TRBJ1-3|.|TRBV24-1
CATRTASGNTIYF
TGTGCCACCAGAACAGCTTCTGGAAACACCATATATTTT
>.|TRBJ2-7|many|TRBV3-1
CASSQEGPYEQYF
TGTGCCAGCAGCCAAGAAGGCCCCTACGAGCAGTACTTC
>.|TRBJ1-3|.|TRBV2
CASSEGRRSGNTIYF
TGTGCCAGCAGTGAGGGGCGGCGCTCTGGAAACACCATATATTTT
>.|TRBJ2-5|few|TRBV20-1
CSARDWETQYF
TGCAGTGCTAGAGATTGGGAGACCCAGTACTTC
>TRBD1|TRBJ1-5|many|TRBV12-5
CASGLDRGGQPQHF
TGTGCTAGTGGCCTCGACAGGGGAGGGCAGCCCCAGCATTTT
>TRBD2|TRBJ2-3|.|TRBV5-1
CASSLLAGGQSTDTQYF
TGCGCCAGCAGCTTACTAGCGGGGGGGCAGAGCACAGATACGCAGTATTTT
>TRBD1|TRBJ2-7|many|TRBV7-2
CASSFTGGINEQYF
TGTGCCAGCAGCTTCACAGGGGGGATCAACGAGCAGTACTTC
>.|TRBJ2-7|.|TRBV29-1
CSVVGRLSYEQYF
TGCAGCGTTGTGGGCAGGCTTTCCTACGAGCAGTACTTC
>.|TRBJ2-3|many|TRBV7-9
CASSPNLDADTQYF
TGTGCCAGCAGCCCTAACTTGGACGCAGATACGCAGTATTTT
>.|TRBJ2-7|.|TRBV19
CASSKVRSYEQYF
TGTGCCAGTAGTAAAGTAAGGTCCTACGAGCAGTACTTC
>.|TRBJ1-4|few|TRBV12-3/TRBV12-4
CASRSTNEKLFF
TGTGCCAGCAGATCAACTAATGAAAAACTGTTTTTT
>.|TRBJ2-3|.|TRBV7-9
CASSLGQGSQYF
TGTGCCAGCAGCTTAGGTCAGGGGTCGCAGTATTTT
>.|TRBJ1-3|few|TRBV27
CASKEVYNSGNTIYF
TGTGCCAGCAAAGAGGTTTATAATTCTGGAAACACCATATATTTT
>.|TRBJ1-2|.|TRBV5-1
CASSLASNYGYTF
TGCGCCAGCAGCTTGGCCAGCAACTATGGCTACACCTTC
>.|TRBJ1-2|.|TRBV7-2
CASSLGMTGQYGYTF
TGTGCCAGCAGCTTAGGCATGACAGGACAATATGGCTACACCTTC
>TRBD1|TRBJ1-2|.|TRBV7-9
CASREGQGIDNGYTF
TGTGCCAGCAGGGAGGGACAGGGAATTGATAATGGCTACACCTTC
>.|TRBJ2-5|once|TRBV15
CATSRSAFVETQYF
TGTGCCACCAGCAGATCGGCGTTTGTAGAGACCCAGTACTTC
>.|TRBJ2-7|.|TRBV5-1
CASSAAGTNAYEQYF
TGCGCCAGCAGCGCCGCCGGGACCAACGCCTACGAGCAGTACTTC
>.|TRBJ1-2|.|TRBV12-3/TRBV12-4
CASSSQGRHGYTF
TGTGCCAGCAGCTCACAGGGAAGGCATGGCTACACCTTC
>.|TRBJ1-3|.|TRBV19
CASGTTGRPGNTIYF
TGTGCCAGTGGGACTACAGGGAGGCCTGGAAACACCATATATTTT
>TRBD1|TRBJ1-6|.|TRBV2
CASPGQPNSPLHF
TGTGCCAGTCCGGGACAGCCTAATTCACCCCTCCACTTT
>TRBD2|TRBJ2-7|.|TRBV3-1
CASSTRGGPYEQYF
TGTGCCAGCAGCACACGGGGGGGACCCTACGAGCAGTACTTC
>.|TRBJ1-1|many|TRBV7-8
CASSLETGNTEAFF
TGTGCCAGCAGCTTAGAAACAGGGAACACTGAAGCTTTCTTT
>TRBD1|TRBJ1-3|.|TRBV20-1
CSARDWDRGVLSGNTIYF
TGCAGTGCTAGAGACTGGGACAGGGGCGTGTTGTCCGGAAACACCATATATTTT
>.|TRBJ1-6|.|TRBV19
CASSIGTEISSPLHF
TGTGCCAGTAGTATAGGGACAGAAATTTCTTCACCCCTCCACTTT
>TRBD2|TRBJ2-7|once|TRBV20-1
CSARDLAGDYEQYF
TGCAGTGCTAGAGATCTTGCGGGAGACTACGAGCAGTACTTC
>.|TRBJ2-7|.|TRBV20-1
CSASNRDSPEQYF
TGCAGTGCTAGCAACAGGGACTCTCCCGAGCAGTACTTC
>TRBD2|TRBJ2-2|.|TRBV20-1
CSARGREGGELFF
TGCAGTGCTAGAGGCAGGGAGGGCGGGGAGCTGTTTTTT
>.|TRBJ2-1|.|TRBV10-3
CAISESGRGSSYNEQFF
TGTGCCATCAGTGAGTCAGGTCGGGGGAGCTCCTACAATGAGCAGTTCTTC
>TRBD1|TRBJ1-5|.|TRBV29-1
CSVPGQGDQPQHF
TGCAGCGTTCCGGGACAGGGTGATCAGCCCCAGCATTTT
>.|TRBJ2-7|.|TRBV7-9
CASSLVVTGRTYEQYF
TGTGCCAGCAGCTTAGTTGTTACAGGAAGGACCTACGAGCAGTACTTC
>.|TRBJ1-3|.|TRBV5-6
CASSPPGRLCSGNTIYF
TGTGCCAGCAGCCCCCCTGGGAGGCTGTGCTCTGGAAACACCATATATTTT
>TRBD1|TRBJ2-7|.|TRBV14
CASSPRTGGTYEQYF
TGTGCCAGCAGCCCCAGGACAGGGGGCACGTACGAGCAGTACTTC
>.|TRBJ2-3|.|TRBV5-1
CASGPRVGTDTQYF
TGCGCCAGCGGCCCGCGGGTTGGGACAGATACGCAGTATTTT
>TRBD2|TRBJ2-3|.|TRBV5-1
CASSLRLAGTDTQYF
TGCGCCAGCAGCTTGCGGCTAGCGGGGACGGATACGCAGTATTTT
>TRBD1|TRBJ2-1|few|TRBV20-1
CSAGGQGLYNEQFF
TGCAGTGCGGGAGGACAGGGGCTCTACAATGAGCAGTTCTTC
>.|TRBJ1-1|.|TRBV12-3/TRBV12-4
CASSLLGIEAFF
TGTGCCAGCAGTTTATTGGGCATTGAAGCTTTCTTT
>.|TRBJ2-5|few|TRBV25-1
CASSLLGGAGETQYF
TGTGCCAGCAGTCTTTTGGGGGGAGCGGGAGAGACCCAGTACTTC
>.|TRBJ2-7|.|TRBV20-1
CSAREPYFHEQYF
TGCAGTGCTAGAGAACCTTATTTCCACGAGCAGTACTTC